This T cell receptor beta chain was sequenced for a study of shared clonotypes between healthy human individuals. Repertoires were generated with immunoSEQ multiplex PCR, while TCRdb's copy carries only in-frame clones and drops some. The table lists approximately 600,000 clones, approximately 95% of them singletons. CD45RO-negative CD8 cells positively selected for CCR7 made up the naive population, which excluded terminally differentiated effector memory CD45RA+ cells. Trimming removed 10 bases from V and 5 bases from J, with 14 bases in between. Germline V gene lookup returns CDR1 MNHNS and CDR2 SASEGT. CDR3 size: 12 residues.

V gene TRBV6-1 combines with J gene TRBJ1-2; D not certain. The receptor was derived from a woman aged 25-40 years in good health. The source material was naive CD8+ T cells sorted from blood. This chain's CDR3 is CAIPEAPYGYTF. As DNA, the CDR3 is TGTGCCATACCTGAAGCTCCGTATGGCTACACCTTC.